This T cell receptor (beta chain) is from a study of T cell clones after liver transplantation. The CDR3 is 17 residues long. Per the germline V gene, CDR1 is SGHDN and CDR2 is FVKESK. V was clipped by 4 bases and J by 8 bases, with 23 bases between them. TCRdb's copy holds only in-frame clones and misses some; the assay was immunoSEQ multiplex PCR. The table lists 98,000 or so clones, roughly four fifths of them singletons. The origin of this receptor is a human donor who received a liver transplant. V is TRBV14 and J is TRBJ1-4, with D uncertain. The sample here was CD4+ T cells from blood, taken before liver transplant. CDR3 sequence: CASSLGWSVALVEKLFF. Here the CDR3 DNA reads TGTGCCAGCAGCCTAGGGTGGTCTGTCGCTTTGGTCGAAAAACTGTTTTTT.